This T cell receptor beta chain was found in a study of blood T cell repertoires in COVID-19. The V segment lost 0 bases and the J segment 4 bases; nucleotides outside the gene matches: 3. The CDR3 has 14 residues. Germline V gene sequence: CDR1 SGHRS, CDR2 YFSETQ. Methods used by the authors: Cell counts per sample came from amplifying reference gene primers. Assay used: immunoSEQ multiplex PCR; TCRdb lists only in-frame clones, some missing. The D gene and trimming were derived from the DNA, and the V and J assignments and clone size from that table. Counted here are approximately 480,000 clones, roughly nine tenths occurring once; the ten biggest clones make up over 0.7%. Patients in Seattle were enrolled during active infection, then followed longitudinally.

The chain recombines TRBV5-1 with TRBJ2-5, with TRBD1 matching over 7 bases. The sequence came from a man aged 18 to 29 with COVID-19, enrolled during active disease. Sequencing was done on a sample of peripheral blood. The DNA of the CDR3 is TGCGCCAGCAGCTTGGTCACAGGGGCAGAGACCCAGTACTTC. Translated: CASSLVTGAETQYF. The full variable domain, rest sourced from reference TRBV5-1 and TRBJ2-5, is KAGVTQTPRYLIKTRGQQVTLSCSPISGHRSVSWYQQTPGQGLQFLFEYFSETQRNKGNFPGRFSGRQFSNSRSEMNVSTLELGDSALYLCASSLVTGAETQYFGPGTRLLVL.